This T cell receptor beta chain was retrieved from a study of blood T cell repertoires in COVID-19. Overall study: PBMCs, B-cell-depleted T cells, or T cells provided the cDNA or gDNA that made up the material.

The CDR3 has 16 residues. Germline-derived CDR1 and CDR2 are LGHDT and YNNKEL (reference sequence). J gave up 5 bases and V 4 bases, and 5 bases lay outside the gene matches. Clones were read by immunoSEQ multiplex PCR, and TCRdb kept only the in-frame ones, dropping some. This sample yields approximately 350,000 clones, of which about 90% are seen a single time; under 3.5% belongs to the top ten. This chain joins TRBV3-1 (or the pseudogene TRBV3-2) and TRBJ2-3, with 14 bases that match TRBD2. The sequenced sample was peripheral blood. The source of this sequence is a woman under 30 who had recovered from COVID-19. The CDR3 bases are TGTGCCAGCAGCCGGCGACTAGCGGGAGGGGGAGATACGCAGTATTTT. Its protein is CASSRRLAGGGDTQYF.